The 8 T cell receptor beta chains listed next were all sequenced from one sample in a study of CD8+ T cells in alopecia areata. Reverse transcription of extracted RNA yielded cDNA, which provided the sequencing template. Measured with immunoSEQ multiplex PCR; TCRdb has only the in-frame clones, and not every one. The sample holds approximately 280,000 clones, roughly 50% seen once. Treatment described: oral pan-JAK inhibitor, 5-10 mg twice daily. Source: CD4+ T cells sorted from blood, taken at week 24, from a patient treated with tofacitinib. The receptors stem from a human donor with alopecia areata.

This clone was counted between two and nine times. This sequence joins TRBV29-1 and TRBJ2-5, with TRBD2 identical over 9 bases. After removal of 7 bases from V and 5 bases from J, the junction contained 5 bases not matched to a gene. CDR3 size: 12 residues. Per germline, CDR1 SQVTM and CDR2 ANQGSEA. The CDR3 loop reads CSGGGAAETQYF. The CDR3 region has the DNA TGCAGCGGCGGGGGGGCCGCGGAGACCCAGTACTTC.

CDR3 DNA: TGTGCCTGGAGTTCGGAGGGCTATGGCTACACCTTC. Residues: CAWSSEGYGYTF. The chain recombines TRBV30 with TRBJ1-2, with D uncertain. CDR1 is GTSNPN and CDR2 is SVGIG in the germline V gene (reference sequence). CDR3 size: 12 residues. Trimming pared 2 bases from V and 4 bases from J, leaving 8 bases between. Full variable domain (remainder filled in from reference TRBV30 and TRBJ1-2): SQTIHQWPATLVQPVGSPLSLECTVEGTSNPNLYWYRQAAGRGLQLLFYSVGIGQISSEVPQNLSASRPQDRQFILSSKKLLLSDSGFYLCAWSSEGYGYTFGSGTRLTVV.

The chain has TRBV30 and TRBJ2-1; 13 bases line up with TRBD2. V was clipped by 4 bases and J by 5 bases; unmatched bases: 5. Germline V CDR1 and CDR2: GTSNPN, SVGIG (reference sequence). CDR3 size: 15 residues. The CDR3 DNA reads TGTGCCTGGAACGGACTAGCGGGGGCTGACAATGAGCAGTTCTTC. Translated, it gives CAWNGLAGADNEQFF. The full variable domain, completed using reference TRBV30 and TRBJ2-1, is SQTIHQWPATLVQPVGSPLSLECTVEGTSNPNLYWYRQAAGRGLQLLFYSVGIGQISSEVPQNLSASRPQDRQFILSSKKLLLSDSGFYLCAWNGLAGADNEQFFGPGTRLTVL.

This chain uses TRBV29-1 with TRBJ1-1; no clear D. V lost 0 bases, J lost 6 bases, and 17 bases lay in between. This CDR3 comprises 15 residues. The germline V gene encodes CDR1 SQVTM and CDR2 ANQGSEA. CDR3 nucleotide sequence: TGCAGCGTTGAAGAAAGGCAGCGTCCCACCCCTGAAGCTTTCTTT. Amino acid sequence: CSVEERQRPTPEAFF.

The genes are TRBV28 and TRBJ2-5; 7 nucleotides match TRBD1. The CDR3 covers 15 residues. J was trimmed by 3 bases and V by 6 bases; bases with no gene match: 10. Germline V gene lookup returns CDR1 MDHEN and CDR2 SYDVKM. CDR3 protein: CASSAQGTIEETQYF. The CDR3, as DNA: TGTGCCAGCAGCGCACAGGGGACGATTGAAGAGACCCAGTACTTC.

This clone was recorded once. The chain recombines TRBV29-1 with TRBJ1-1; D unclear. The CDR3 runs to 13 residues. With 4 bases removed from V and 0 bases from J, the gap between germline ends came to 9 bases. The germline gives CDR1 SQVTM, CDR2 ANQGSEA. In DNA form, the CDR3 reads TGCAGCGTTGCCACAGACTTGAACACTGAAGCTTTCTTT. Translating gives CSVATDLNTEAFF.

V is TRBV28 and J is TRBJ1-1, with D possibly matching TRBD1 (5 bases). Trimming left V 3 bases short and J 1 base short, with 15 bases between. This CDR3 comprises 16 residues. Germline V CDR1 and CDR2: MDHEN, SYDVKM. The CDR3 DNA reads TGTGCCAGCAGTTTCCCTCCCGGGCAGGGGAACACTGAAGCTTTCTTT. It translates to CASSFPPGQGNTEAFF.

Of note for this clone: This probably arose from a read error, given a far larger clone one base away. This sample also contains other DNA sequences that code for the same CDR3. This chain uses TRBV7-3 with TRBJ2-2; no definite D call. The CDR3 extends over 14 amino acids. The V and J ends lost 7 bases and 2 bases respectively, with 11 bases between them. Germline loops: CDR1 SGHTA, CDR2 FQGTGA. The chain's CDR3 is CASNQGPNTGELFF. Written as DNA, the CDR3 is TGTGCCAGCAACCAAGGTCCCAACACCGGGGAGCTGTTTTTT.